The clone carrying this T cell receptor beta chain turned up a few times. Its antigen is as yet unknown. These data originate in a study of identical twins. Study observations and caveats: The study drew conclusions from cross-sectional statistical analysis, not from following the same donors. Within monozygotic twins, out-of-frame TCR alpha sharing was underestimated by the models.

A template switching step contributed a universal primer site, while unique molecular identifiers were present in the cDNA. TCRdb ran MiXCR on the 5' RACE reads and lists one entry per CDR3 protein. Of hundreds of thousands of distinct CDR3 sequences listed, 8.6% were seen once; the top ten hold roughly 0.9%. These data were also reused for a study on yellow fever vaccine responses in identical twins.

The TCR comes from a woman between 18 and 29 years old in good health. The sequenced sample consisted of PBMCs.

The CDR3 loop reads CASSLLLTSGLSTDTQYF. The CDR3 coding sequence is TGTGCCAGCAGCCTCTTACTGACTAGCGGGCTTAGCACAGATACGCAGTATTTT. This chain uses TRBV7-3 with TRBJ2-3, with 10 bases matching TRBD2. Germline-derived CDR1 and CDR2 are SGHTA and FQGTGA. V dropped 5 bases and J dropped 0; count of bases not matched to a gene: 11. The length of the CDR3 is 18 residues.